Listed below are T cell receptor beta chains from one sample, sequenced in a study of T-cell reconstitution after alpha-beta-depleted transplantation in children. A single record per CDR3 protein comes from TCRdb applying MiXCR to the PCR reads. This repertoire shows about 870,000 distinct CDR3 sequences, roughly 15% found once; its top ten account for just under 5%. Sequences were derived from PBMCs, mostly from graft donor cells, sampled 360 days after TCRalphabeta/CD19-depleted stem cell transplant. These TCRs come from a male patient aged 10 to 17 who had a stem cell transplant for acute lymphoblastic leukemia, so the T cells may come from the graft donor. CDR3s leave out the opening cysteine and the closing phenylalanine or tryptophan.

>TRBJ1-2|TRBV5-4
ASSLAGQGRYT
>TRBJ1-1|TRBV12-3/TRBV12-4
ASSLGARYKMNTEAF
>TRBJ2-5|TRBV4-1
ASSQERLALLPDQETQY
>TRBJ1-4|TRBV6-5
ASSYRHPFQKLF
>TRBJ2-7|TRBV5-1
ASSLSPGLGTVEQY
>TRBJ2-7|TRBV5-5
ASSLEPAAYSYEQY
>TRBJ2-7|TRBV5-1
ASSSIGDEQY
>TRBJ2-1|TRBV10-3
AIKTSGEASYNEQF
>TRBJ2-2|TRBV14
ASSLFASGRYTGELF
>TRBJ1-3|TRBV7-8
ASSSGPFSGNTIY
>TRBJ2-7|TRBV29-1
SVEPTGNGYEQY
>TRBJ2-7|TRBV20-1
SANREAGEQY
>TRBJ2-6|TRBV7-9
ASSSRDSSGANVLT
>TRBJ2-2|TRBV29-1
SSWVTGELF
>TRBJ2-3|TRBV7-9
ASRNRGGSTDTQY
>TRBJ1-1|TRBV20-1
SATIPPGDTEAF
>TRBJ1-4|TRBV25-1
ASSVTGTGELF
>TRBJ2-3|TRBV5-1
ASSLASRAGDTQY
>TRBJ2-3|TRBV19
ASSPIRRGDTQY
>TRBJ1-1|TRBV5-1
ASSVRQGRNTEAF
>TRBJ2-2|TRBV7-9
ASRERELF
>TRBJ2-5|TRBV20-1
SARGQEETQY
>TRBJ2-7|TRBV10-3
AISEFAGSSYEQY
>TRBJ2-7|TRBV3-1
ASSQDGVNYEQY
>TRBJ2-1|TRBV7-9
ASSLVRPYNEQF
>TRBJ2-7|TRBV12-3/TRBV12-4
ASSARRDRSLYEQY
>TRBJ2-3|TRBV10-3
AIGKQLLAGGGSTDTQY
>TRBJ1-5|TRBV5-1
ASSFQGAGDQPQH
>TRBJ1-4|TRBV5-1
ASSPPNRGGTEKLF
>TRBJ1-5|TRBV20-1
SARDLGNQPQH
>TRBJ2-1|TRBV29-1
SVEPPGEQF
>TRBJ2-7|TRBV29-1
STRQGPSYEQY
>TRBJ2-3|TRBV11-2
ASSPPEGGIDTQY
>TRBJ2-5|TRBV12-3/TRBV12-4
ASSLPHGETQY
>TRBJ2-1|TRBV18
ASSPFFREQF
>TRBJ2-3|TRBV5-1
ASSLLAGVEFGGDTQY
>TRBJ2-4|TRBV20-1
SASRARQGANIQY
>TRBJ2-1|TRBV24-1
ATSEQKWDRGPYNEQF
>TRBJ1-1|TRBV10-3
AISVEGTEAF
>TRBJ2-7|TRBV2
ASRSGTGNYEQY
>TRBJ2-1|TRBV25-1
ASSHGSSYNEQF
>TRBJ2-7|TRBV12-3/TRBV12-4
ASSFILGAAYEQY
>TRBJ1-1|TRBV5-1
ASSLEPAVNTEAF
>TRBJ2-3|TRBV6-1
ASSPGGSKTGTQY
>TRBJ2-1|TRBV4-1
ASSLYSTGNNEQF
>TRBJ2-7|TRBV10-1
ASILTGKGEQY
>TRBJ1-4|TRBV7-8
ASRSDRAVSEKLF
>TRBJ1-6|TRBV29-1
SVGDRGHSPLH
>TRBJ2-7|TRBV20-1
SASSSGDTYEQY
>TRBJ2-3|TRBV19
ASKEDHSTDTQY
>TRBJ1-1|TRBV29-1
SVPEQHYTEAF
>TRBJ2-3|TRBV20-1
SARDPRLGEGTDTQY
>TRBJ2-3|TRBV7-6
ASSISPWGTDTQY
>TRBJ2-1|TRBV11-2
ASSPWTSAYNEQF
>TRBJ2-2|TRBV2
ASTAWAGKNTGELF
>TRBJ2-5|TRBV24-1
ATSGRAGGPGGETQY
>TRBJ2-7|TRBV9
ASSPALGGIAGGPGVYEQY
>TRBJ2-7|TRBV12-3/TRBV12-4
ASSFGVAGALEQY